These 6 T cell receptor beta chains share one sample of origin, sequenced in a study of T cell responses to AZD1222 COVID-19 vaccine. This table comes from immunoSEQ multiplex PCR, and its TCRdb copy is limited to in-frame clones, with some not included. In the table there are 130,000 or so clones, about 89% of which are singletons. The sequencing here drew on peripheral blood, taken on day 0 of MenACWY control vaccination. Receptors were obtained from an adult in good health.

This chain joins TRBV5-1 and TRBJ2-7; a possible D gene is TRBD1 (6 bases). CDR1 SGHRS and CDR2 YFSETQ come from the germline V gene. This CDR3 has 13 amino acids. Trimming stripped 7 bases from V and 3 bases from J, with 14 bases between. DNA for the CDR3: TGCGCCAGCGGGATACAGGGACACTACGAGCAGTACTTC. Protein sequence: CASGIQGHYEQYF.

This clone was detected a few times. J is TRBJ1-1 and V is TRBV18; D not resolved. In germline, CDR1 is KGHSH, CDR2 LQKENI. This CDR3 contains 14 residues. V dropped 2 bases and J dropped 4 bases, with 11 bases sitting between them. The CDR3 sequence: CASSPEQASTEAFF. DNA of the CDR3: TGTGCCAGCTCACCAGAGCAGGCGAGCACTGAAGCTTTCTTT. Full variable domain (remainder filled in from reference TRBV18 and TRBJ1-1): NAGVMQNPRHLVRRRGQEARLRCSPMKGHSHVYWYRQLPEEGLKFMVYLQKENIIDESGMPKERFSAEFPKEGPSILRIQQVVRGDSAAYFCASSPEQASTEAFFGQGTRLTVV.

The gene calls are TRBV6-5 and TRBJ2-2; a possible D gene is TRBD2 (6 bases). Germline V gene data show CDR1 as MNHEY and CDR2 as SVGAGI. This CDR3 is 14 amino acids long. V dropped 7 bases and J dropped 3 bases, with 12 bases sitting between them. CDR3 nucleotides: TGTGCCAGCATGCCTCCGGGAGACACCGGGGAGCTGTTTTTT. Translation: CASMPPGDTGELFF.

The chain employs TRBV7-8 and TRBJ2-1, with D possibly being TRBD2 (6 bases). Per the germline V gene, CDR1 is SGHVS and CDR2 is FQNEAQ. CDR3 length equals 17 residues. V was shortened by 5 bases and J by 3 bases, with 20 bases between the two germline ends. The CDR3 bases are TGTGCCAGCAGCCCAGGTTCCGGGGGAGCCAACTACAATGAGCAGTTCTTC. Translated: CASSPGSGGANYNEQFF.

The chain couples TRBV7-2 to TRBJ2-7, with a tentative D call TRBD1 (6 bases). The CDR3 runs to 15 residues. The V end lost 1 base, the J end lost 2 bases, and 12 bases lay between the germline ends. In germline, CDR1 is SGHTA, CDR2 FQGNSA. The CDR3 region is CASSLGGGVAYEQYF. The CDR3 DNA reads as TGTGCCAGCAGCTTAGGAGGGGGAGTTGCCTACGAGCAGTACTTC.

This chain joins TRBV7-2 and TRBJ2-7; tentative D call: TRBD2 (6 bases). Germline CDR1 SGHTA, CDR2 FQGNSA. V was cut by 5 bases and J by 2 bases, with 10 bases left in between. CDR3 size: 13 residues. CDR3 residues: CASSGRSAYEQYF. CDR3 in DNA: TGTGCCAGCAGCGGGAGGAGCGCCTACGAGCAGTACTTC.